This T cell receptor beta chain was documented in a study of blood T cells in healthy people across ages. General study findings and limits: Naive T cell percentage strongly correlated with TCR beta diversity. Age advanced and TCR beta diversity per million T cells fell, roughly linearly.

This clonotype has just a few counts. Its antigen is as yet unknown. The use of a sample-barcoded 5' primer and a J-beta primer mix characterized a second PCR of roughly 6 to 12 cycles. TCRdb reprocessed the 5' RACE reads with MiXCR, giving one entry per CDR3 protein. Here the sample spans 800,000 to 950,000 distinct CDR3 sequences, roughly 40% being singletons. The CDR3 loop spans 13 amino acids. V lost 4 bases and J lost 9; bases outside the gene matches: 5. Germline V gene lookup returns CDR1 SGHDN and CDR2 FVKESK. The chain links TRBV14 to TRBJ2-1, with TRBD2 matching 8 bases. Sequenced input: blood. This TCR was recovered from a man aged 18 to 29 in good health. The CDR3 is CASSPGTRVEQFF. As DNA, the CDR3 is TGTGCCAGCAGCCCCGGGACTAGGGTTGAGCAGTTCTTC.